This TCR beta chain emerged from a study of cytomegalovirus exposure and HLA in healthy donors. Overall study context: Within an early data release were 65 million to 90 million unique TCRs drawn from HLA-typed donors.

PCR primers comprised 60 Vbeta and 13 Jbeta primers. Only in-frame clones appear in the TCRdb table, and some are missing; sequencing was by immunoSEQ multiplex PCR. The sample carries approximately 190,000 clones, 75% to 90% recorded once. CDR1 and CDR2 from the germline V gene are MNHEY and SMNVEV (reference sequence). Trimming cost V 7 bases and J 2 bases, with 15 bases left between them. The CDR3 length is 15 residues. Worth noting for this clone: Its specificity is unknown.

Whole-study results and caveats: Most TCR beta V segments were productive about 90% or about 30% of the time in an earlier analysis.

The sequence was collected from a woman aged 18-29 years in good health and CMV-seronegative. The V gene is TRBV27, the J gene TRBJ1-5; possible D gene TRBD1, 5 bases. Sequencing was performed on PBMCs. The CDR3 protein is CASTLRPGGNQPQHF. The CDR3 DNA reads TGTGCCAGCACCCTCAGGCCGGGGGGCAATCAGCCCCAGCATTTT.